The 31 T cell receptor beta chains listed next were all sequenced from one sample in a study of T cell responses to AZD1222 COVID-19 vaccine. Measured with immunoSEQ multiplex PCR; TCRdb has only the in-frame clones, and not every one. The sample lists about 270,000 clones; around 93% were seen once. The specimen comprised peripheral blood, sampled 28 days after the second AZD1222 dose. Source of these receptors: an adult who received the AZD1222 COVID-19 vaccine.

This clone came up once. This sample includes further DNA sequences coding for the same CDR3. The V and J genes are TRBV20-1 and TRBJ2-7, with unresolved D. Trimming left V 3 bases short and J 4 bases short, with 4 bases between. The CDR3 runs 10 residues. Looked up from germline, CDR1 is DFQATT and CDR2 is SNEGSKA (reference sequence). The CDR3 DNA reads TGCAGTGCTAGGGGTTACGAGCAGTACTTC. Translation: CSARGYEQYF.

This clone came up once. This sequence joins TRBV2 and TRBJ2-5, with D unclear. Germline V gives CDR1 SNHLY, CDR2 FYNNEI. This CDR3 spans 12 amino acids. V was cut by 8 bases and J by 6 bases, with 13 bases left in between. The CDR3 protein is CASQTRGKTQYF. CDR3 in DNA: TGTGCCAGCCAGACGAGAGGAAAGACCCAGTACTTC.

The V call is TRBV10-3, the J call TRBJ2-7; D perhaps matches TRBD1 (6 bases). With 6 bases removed from V and 4 bases from J, the gap between germline ends came to 10 bases. The germline V gene has CDR1 ENHRY and CDR2 SYGVKD. The CDR3 totals 12 residues. The CDR3 DNA is TGTGCCATCAGGGGACAAACGTACGAGCAGTACTTC. Its translation is CAIRGQTYEQYF.

The chain has TRBV15 and TRBJ2-7, with D perhaps TRBD2 (5 bases). This CDR3 is 13 amino acids long. V was shortened by 1 base and J by 3 bases, with 7 bases between the two germline ends. The germline V gene encodes CDR1 LNHNV and CDR2 YYDKDF (reference sequence). The CDR3 loop reads CATSRVEGYEQYF. CDR3 coding DNA: TGTGCCACCAGCAGAGTCGAGGGCTACGAGCAGTACTTC.

The chain carries TRBV6-4 and TRBJ2-1; TRBD1 matches at 9 bases. The germline CDR1 and CDR2 sequences are MRHNA and SNTAGT. This CDR3 comprises 15 residues. J lost 5 bases, V lost 1 base, and 3 bases had no gene match. Written as DNA, the CDR3 is TGTGCCAGCAGTGACTTCGGGACAGGGAACAATGAGCAGTTCTTC. Amino acid sequence: CASSDFGTGNNEQFF.

This sequence joins TRBV15 and TRBJ2-7; tentative D call: TRBD1 (8 bases). From germline, CDR1 is LNHNV and CDR2 YYDKDF (reference sequence). The V gene lost 3 bases and the J gene lost 2 bases, with 14 bases spanning the gap. The CDR3 loop spans 15 amino acids. The CDR3 reads CATSRRETGAYEQYF. The CDR3 coding sequence is TGTGCCACCAGCAGGCGGGAGACAGGGGCCTACGAGCAGTACTTC.

The V and J genes are TRBV30 and TRBJ1-2, with a weak D call TRBD1 (6 bases). The CDR3 runs 12 residues. The V and J ends lost 6 bases and 7 bases respectively, with 15 bases between them. Germline V gene data show CDR1 as GTSNPN and CDR2 as SVGIG (reference sequence). The CDR3 is CACSPGTSGYTF. For the CDR3, the DNA is TGTGCCTGTTCCCCCGGGACAAGTGGCTACACCTTC.

The chain recombines TRBV11-2 with TRBJ2-2, with 8 bases matching TRBD1. Germline V gene sequence: CDR1 SGHAT, CDR2 FQNNGV. V gave up 4 bases and J gave up 4 bases; unmatched junction bases: 8. The CDR3 runs to 16 residues. The CDR3 spells CASSSPTGDGTGELFF. The CDR3, as DNA: TGTGCCAGCAGCTCCCCGACAGGGGACGGCACCGGGGAGCTGTTTTTT.

This chain connects TRBV6-2 or TRBV6-3 to TRBJ2-7; D remains unclear. V lost 2 bases and J lost 2, with 7 bases in between. The germline V gene has CDR1 MNHEY and CDR2 SVGEGT. This CDR3 has 13 amino acids. This CDR3 reads CASSYGWAYEQYF. For the CDR3, the DNA is TGTGCCAGCAGTTACGGGTGGGCCTACGAGCAGTACTTC.

As concerns this clone: The junction differs from germline at one of its ends, possibly a read error. This sequence joins TRBV4-3 and TRBJ1-1, with a tentative D call TRBD1 (5 bases). The CDR3 runs 13 residues. Germline lookup yields CDR1 LGHNA and CDR2 YSLEER. DNA for the CDR3: TGCGTCAGCAGCCAAGACAGACGGGGATCAGCTTTCTTT. This sequence encodes CVSSQDRRGSAFF.

The V call is TRBV6-2 or TRBV6-3, the J call TRBJ1-1; TRBD1 is a possible D gene (5 bases). Trimming shortened V by 2 bases and J by 0 bases, and 16 bases separated the two germline ends. Germline V gene data show CDR1 as MNHEY and CDR2 as SVGEGT. The length of the CDR3 is 17 residues. This CDR3 reads CASSYPAGIRMNTEAFF. In nucleotides, the CDR3 is TGTGCCAGCAGTTACCCCGCAGGGATTAGAATGAACACTGAAGCTTTCTTT.

The V gene is TRBV3-1 (or the pseudogene TRBV3-2), the J gene TRBJ2-5; possibly TRBD1 or TRBD2 for D (5 bases each). Trimming pared 10 bases from V and 5 bases from J, leaving 17 bases between. This CDR3 contains 13 residues. Germline-derived CDR1 and CDR2 are LGHDT and YNNKEL (reference sequence). The CDR3, as DNA: TGTGCCACTCTACTATCCGGGACGGAGACCCAGTACTTC. Protein sequence: CATLLSGTETQYF.

This sequence joins TRBV14 and TRBJ2-1; D assignment may be TRBD1 or TRBD2 (5 bases each). The CDR3 spans 12 residues. With 2 bases removed from V and 8 bases from J, the gap between germline ends came to 7 bases. Germline CDR1 and CDR2: SGHDN and FVKESK. The CDR3 DNA follows: TGTGCCAGCAGCCAAAGAGGGGATGAGCAGTTCTTC. Amino acid sequence: CASSQRGDEQFF.

V gene TRBV19 combines with J gene TRBJ2-1; D assignment may be TRBD1 or TRBD2 (7 bases each). Germline CDR1 reads LNHDA; CDR2 reads SQIVND (reference sequence). The V end was cut by 10 bases, the J end by 5 bases, with 15 bases between. The CDR3 is 13 residues long. CDR3 bases: TGTGCCACGCGATCAGGGGGGGACAATGAGCAGTTCTTC. Translating gives CATRSGGDNEQFF.

The rearrangement uses TRBV9 and TRBJ1-2; 9 nucleotides agree with TRBD1. This CDR3 region has 16 residues. Germline CDR1 and CDR2: SGDLS and YYNGEE. V shed 0 bases, J shed 6 bases, and the junction held 9 bases outside the gene matches. In DNA, the CDR3 is TGTGCCAGCAGCGTAGGCCTGGGGACAGGGAACGATGGCTACACCTTC. It yields the protein CASSVGLGTGNDGYTF.

The chain carries TRBV5-4 and TRBJ2-7, with 7 bases fitting TRBD2. The CDR3 is 12 residues long. Germline trimming cut 3 bases from V and 6 bases from J; bases unmatched to any gene: 3. CDR1 is SGHNT and CDR2 is YYREEE in the germline V gene (reference sequence). DNA of the CDR3: TGTGCCAGCAGCTGGCCGGGGGGCGAGCAGTACTTC. This gives the protein CASSWPGGEQYF.

This clone was picked up one time. The V and J genes are TRBV5-5 and TRBJ2-7; D is possibly TRBD2 (6 bases). The germline V gene encodes CDR1 SGHKS and CDR2 YYEKEE (reference sequence). CDR3 length equals 12 residues. V lost 6 bases to trimming and J lost 4 bases, with 11 bases between them. CDR3 nucleotides: TGTGCCAGCATGGCGGGGTCGTACGAGCAGTACTTC. Protein sequence: CASMAGSYEQYF.

The V call is TRBV9, the J call TRBJ1-2; perhaps TRBD1 as D (6 bases). Germline CDR1 reads SGDLS; CDR2 reads YYNGEE. Trimming left V 0 bases short and J 7 bases short, with 13 bases between. The CDR3 runs to 14 residues. The CDR3 nucleotides are TGTGCCAGCAGCGTAGCTGGGGGGGCTTTTGGCTACACCTTC. It encodes CASSVAGGAFGYTF.

The V and J genes are TRBV28 and TRBJ1-2; maybe TRBD1 (5 bases). CDR1 is MDHEN, CDR2 SYDVKM, per germline. The CDR3 covers 14 residues. V lost 7 bases to trimming and J lost 2 bases, with 14 bases between them. CDR3 loop: CASNLGVINYGYTF. The CDR3 DNA reads TGTGCCAGCAACCTAGGGGTTATAAACTATGGCTACACCTTC.

This clone has just one count. The V gene is TRBV19, the J gene TRBJ2-1, with unresolved D. This CDR3 spans 11 amino acids. Germline CDR1 and CDR2: LNHDA and SQIVND (reference sequence). V lost 4 bases, J lost 8 bases, and 6 bases lay in between. The DNA of the CDR3 is TGTGCCAGTAGTACCTGGTATGAGCAGTTCTTC. This gives the protein CASSTWYEQFF.

The chain is built from TRBV12-3 or TRBV12-4 and TRBJ1-5; TRBD1 is a possible D gene (5 bases). The V end lost 5 bases, the J end lost 5 bases, and 10 bases lay between the germline ends. The CDR3 is 13 residues long. The CDR3 spells CASSRDGDQPQHF. Here the CDR3 DNA reads TGTGCCAGCAGTAGGGACGGGGATCAGCCCCAGCATTTT.

This sequence joins TRBV27 and TRBJ1-1; 9 nucleotides align to TRBD1. V lost 6 bases and J lost 0; bases outside the gene matches: 2. This CDR3 region has 14 residues. Germline CDR1 MNHEY, CDR2 SMNVEV (reference sequence). Written as DNA, the CDR3 is TGTGCCAGCAGGACAGGGGGTTTGAACACTGAAGCTTTCTTT. Translated: CASRTGGLNTEAFF.

V usage is TRBV20-1 and J usage is TRBJ1-1; the D gene is possibly TRBD1 (5 bases). CDR1 is DFQATT, CDR2 SNEGSKA, per germline (reference sequence). V lost 4 bases to trimming and J lost 4 bases, with 7 bases between them. This CDR3 contains 11 residues. CDR3 nucleotide sequence: TGCAGTGCTACAGACAGCACTGAAGCTTTCTTT. Encoded protein: CSATDSTEAFF.

V and J are TRBV3-1 (or the pseudogene TRBV3-2) and TRBJ1-6; D call uncertain. V was clipped by 8 bases and J by 9 bases, with 14 bases between them. CDR1 is LGHDT, CDR2 YNNKEL, per germline (reference sequence). The CDR3 is made up of 13 amino acids. The CDR3 loop reads CASRVSEGSPLHF. CDR3 coding DNA: TGTGCCAGCCGGGTCTCCGAGGGTTCACCCCTCCACTTT.

The gene calls are TRBV6-2 or TRBV6-3 and TRBJ2-1, with 8 nucleotides matching TRBD2. V gave up 5 bases and J gave up 0 bases; unmatched junction bases: 3. In germline, CDR1 is MNHEY, CDR2 SVGEGT. The CDR3 covers 15 residues. In DNA form, the CDR3 reads TGTGCCAGCAGTATAGCGGGGAGCTCCTACAATGAGCAGTTCTTC. Protein product: CASSIAGSSYNEQFF.

The chain combines TRBV9 with TRBJ1-3; no definite D call. Germline V CDR1 and CDR2: SGDLS, YYNGEE. CDR3 size: 16 residues. V shed 1 base and J shed 2 bases, with 13 bases lying between them. The chain's CDR3 is CASSVNQAAAGNTIYF. The CDR3 DNA follows: TGTGCCAGCAGCGTAAACCAAGCGGCAGCTGGAAACACCATATATTTT.

The V and J genes are TRBV29-1 and TRBJ2-2, with 9 bases aligning to TRBD1. The V segment lost 4 bases and the J segment 6 bases; nucleotides outside the gene matches: 6. This CDR3 spans 14 amino acids. The germline V gene has CDR1 SQVTM and CDR2 ANQGSEA. The chain's CDR3 is CSVAGQGRSGELFF. DNA for the CDR3: TGCAGCGTTGCCGGACAGGGGAGATCCGGGGAGCTGTTTTTT.

The chain is built from TRBV6-2 or TRBV6-3 and TRBJ2-1, with D maybe TRBD1 (6 bases). Trimming removed 5 bases from V and 16 bases from J, with 18 bases in between. CDR3 length: 12 residues. Germline CDR1 is MNHEY and CDR2 is SVGEGT. The CDR3 nucleotides are TGTGCCAGCAGTAGTCCCGGGACATCACGATTCTTC. It yields the protein CASSSPGTSRFF.

The count of this clone is one. The genes are TRBV12-3 or TRBV12-4 and TRBJ1-6; D gene uncertain. V was cut by 6 bases and J by 9 bases, with 12 bases left in between. The CDR3 runs to 13 residues. The CDR3 spells CASRSGRISPLHF. In DNA, the CDR3 is TGTGCCAGCAGGTCAGGCCGTATTTCACCCCTCCACTTT.

The CDR3 spells CSGGTTYEQYF. The CDR3 nucleotides are TGCAGTGGAGGTACTACCTACGAGCAGTACTTC. The V gene is TRBV20-1, the J gene TRBJ2-7; D is unclear. The CDR3 contains 11 residues. Germline CDR1 reads DFQATT; CDR2 reads SNEGSKA (reference sequence). V was pared by 7 bases and J by 2 bases, with 9 bases between.

This clone was found once. CDR3 in DNA: TGTGCCAGCAAACCAGGTTTTTCGGGAGATGAGCAGTTCTTC. Its protein is CASKPGFSGDEQFF. The chain links TRBV6-5 to TRBJ2-1; D possibly corresponds to TRBD2 (6 bases). Per germline, CDR1 MNHEY and CDR2 SVGAGI. With 7 bases removed from V and 8 bases from J, the gap between germline ends came to 18 bases. The length of the CDR3 is 14 residues.